Shown below are 3 T cell receptor beta chains from a single sample sequenced in a study of blood T cell repertoires in COVID-19. Using immunoSEQ multiplex PCR, the repertoire was profiled, and TCRdb retains in-frame clones only, with some absent. The sample lists a few hundred thousand clones, approximately 90% seen once, with 6% to 8% in the top ten. Source material: peripheral blood. The receptors originated from a woman between 50 and 59 years old with COVID-19, enrolled during active disease.

The rearrangement uses TRBV7-8 and TRBJ2-3; possible D gene TRBD2, 5 bases. The V end was cut by 0 bases, the J end by 11 bases, with 12 bases between. The CDR3 is made up of 13 amino acids. Germline V gene sequence: CDR1 SGHVS, CDR2 FQNEAQ. The CDR3 here is CASSLAGGNWQYF. The CDR3 DNA follows: TGTGCCAGCAGCTTAGCCGGAGGAAATTGGCAGTATTTT.

This clone was counted once. CDR3 amino acids: CASSEGRAWDTQYF. The CDR3 bases are TGTGCCAGCAGTGAGGGGAGGGCATGGGATACGCAGTATTTT. This chain connects TRBV6-4 to TRBJ2-3; 7 bases are a match to TRBD2. There are 14 residues in the CDR3. V shed 3 bases, J shed 6 bases, and the junction held 6 bases outside the gene matches. The V gene's germline CDR1 is MRHNA and CDR2 SNTAGT.

The chain uses TRBV19 and TRBJ1-5, with 10 bases identical to TRBD1. The germline V gene has CDR1 LNHDA and CDR2 SQIVND (reference sequence). The junction had 3 bases not matched to a gene; V was cut back by 4 bases and J by 3 bases. The CDR3 has 15 amino acids. The CDR3 DNA is TGTGCCAGTAGTACCGACAGGGGGCTCAATCAGCCCCAGCATTTT. It encodes CASSTDRGLNQPQHF.